Each of the 25 T cell receptor beta chains below was sequenced from the same sample in a study of blood T cells in healthy people across ages. A second PCR of 7 to 11 cycles used a sample-barcoded 5' primer and a J-beta primer mix. From the 5' RACE reads, TCRdb called clonotypes with MiXCR, one entry per CDR3 protein. The sample yields under 700,000 distinct CDR3 sequences, 24% seen once. The sample also formed part of further work on T cells of mothers and their children.

The sample consisted of blood. The source of these receptors is a boy younger than 18 in good health.

This clonotype appeared a few times. The J gene is TRBJ1-4, the V gene TRBV7-2; 9 nucleotides match TRBD1. The germline V gene has CDR1 SGHTA and CDR2 FQGNSA. This CDR3 is 15 amino acids long. After removal of 5 bases from V and 5 bases from J, the junction contained 6 bases not matched to a gene. CDR3 residues: CASSKQTGGNEKLFF. The CDR3 DNA sequence: TGTGCCAGCAGCAAACAGACAGGGGGAAATGAAAAACTGTTTTTT.

The V call is TRBV7-8, the J call TRBJ2-1, with TRBD2 identical over 9 bases. V lost 0 bases to trimming and J lost 7 bases; unmatched junction nucleotides: 7. Germline V CDR1 and CDR2: SGHVS, FQNEAQ. The CDR3 consists of 16 residues. The chain's CDR3 is CASSLAIAGEVNEQFF. The CDR3 region has the DNA TGTGCCAGCAGCTTAGCAATAGCGGGAGAAGTAAATGAGCAGTTCTTC.

The CDR3 DNA is TGTGCCAGCAGCACAAGGGACTCCAAGGACTACGAGCAGTACTTC. It specifies CASSTRDSKDYEQYF. V and J are TRBV7-9 and TRBJ2-7; tentative D call: TRBD2 (6 bases). CDR3 length: 15 residues. Trimming took off 5 bases at V and 3 bases at J, with 17 bases between the two ends. The germline V gene encodes CDR1 SEHNR and CDR2 FQNEAQ (reference sequence).

The count of this clonotype is one. The chain carries TRBV3-1 and TRBJ2-5; D not resolved. V shed 0 bases and J shed 7 bases, with 9 bases lying between them. Per germline, CDR1 LGHDT and CDR2 YNNKEL (reference sequence). The CDR3 extends over 13 amino acids. For the CDR3, the DNA is TGTGCCAGCAGCCAAGAACTTCCATGGACCCAGTACTTC. Encoded protein: CASSQELPWTQYF.

Concerning this clonotype itself: Given a much more abundant clone one base away, this may be a read error. This chain joins TRBV7-9 and TRBJ2-5, with D maybe TRBD1 (6 bases). TRBJ2-7 explains the end of the DNA better; the J call may be wrong. The CDR3 spans 14 residues. Germline loops: CDR1 SEHNR, CDR2 FQNEAQ (reference sequence). CDR3 residues: CASSPRDNSYEQYF. The CDR3 DNA follows: TGTGCCAGCAGCCCCCGGGACAACTCCTACGAGCAGTACTTC.

As for this clonotype: The junction departs from germline at one end; a sequencing error may be responsible. J is TRBJ2-5 and V is TRBV6-1, with D possibly being TRBD1 (5 bases). Germline V lookup: CDR1 MNHNS, CDR2 SASEGT. The CDR3 is 16 amino acids. CDR3 sequence (DNA): TGCGCCAGCAGCCCCAAACCAGGGATCGGGCAAGAGACCCAGTACTTC. It is translated as CASSPKPGIGQETQYF.

V is TRBV20-1 and J is TRBJ1-1; 7 nucleotides align to TRBD1. J was trimmed by 0 bases and V by 0 bases; bases with no gene match: 7. Germline CDR1 DFQATT, CDR2 SNEGSKA (reference sequence). This CDR3 has 16 amino acids. CDR3 in amino acids: CSARDFRTGLNTEAFF. Here the CDR3 DNA reads TGCAGTGCTAGAGATTTCAGGACAGGATTGAACACTGAAGCTTTCTTT.

This clonotype was counted ten times or more. The chain is built from TRBV4-1 and TRBJ1-2; D unresolved. Germline V CDR1 and CDR2: MGHRA, YSYEKL. The V gene lost 0 bases and the J gene lost 8 bases, with 16 bases spanning the gap. The CDR3 sequence is 15 residues long. The CDR3 reads CASSQDKDPPRGYTF. The CDR3 DNA follows: TGCGCCAGCAGCCAAGATAAGGACCCCCCACGAGGCTACACCTTC.

The rearrangement joins TRBV27 to TRBJ2-7; D is undetermined. This CDR3 contains 12 residues. The germline CDR1 and CDR2 sequences are MNHEY and SMNVEV (reference sequence). V was clipped by 8 bases and J by 3 bases, with 11 bases between them. This chain's CDR3 is CASQGMFYEQYF. The CDR3 bases are TGTGCCAGCCAAGGGATGTTCTACGAGCAGTACTTC.

The V call is TRBV4-1, the J call TRBJ2-5; D gene uncertain. Germline CDR1 and CDR2: MGHRA and YSYEKL. This CDR3 is built from 13 residues. V was shortened by 6 bases and J by 4 bases, with 12 bases between the two germline ends. For the CDR3, the DNA is TGCGCCAGCAGGCTTGGGGTTGGAGAGACCCAGTACTTC. Protein product: CASRLGVGETQYF.

The rearrangement uses TRBV24-1 and TRBJ2-2, with no clear D. The germline V gene has CDR1 KGHDR and CDR2 SFDVKD. The CDR3 totals 12 residues. Deletions cut 5 bases from V and 6 bases from J, with 6 bases between. The CDR3 sequence is CATSVFAGELFF. The CDR3 DNA follows: TGTGCCACCAGTGTGTTCGCCGGGGAGCTGTTTTTT.

The chain combines TRBV7-9 with TRBJ2-1; no definite D call. Germline lookup yields CDR1 SEHNR and CDR2 FQNEAQ (reference sequence). V was trimmed by 1 base and J by 3 bases, leaving 7 bases between them. This CDR3 has 14 residues. The CDR3 region is CASSLVSGYNEQFF. DNA of the CDR3: TGTGCCAGCAGCTTAGTTTCCGGCTACAATGAGCAGTTCTTC.

This clonotype was counted only a few times. The chain links TRBV6-6 to TRBJ2-1; D may be TRBD1 or TRBD2 (6 bases each). Germline loops: CDR1 MNHNY, CDR2 SVGAGI (reference sequence). This CDR3 contains 15 residues. Trimming cost V 0 bases and J 9 bases, with 15 bases left between them. The DNA for the CDR3 is TGTGCCAGCAGTTACTCGAAAATTGGGGGGCGTGAGCAGTTCTTC. Translating gives CASSYSKIGGREQFF.

This sequence joins TRBV21-1 and TRBJ1-4; TRBD1, as called in the table, went unchecked against the DNA. TRBV21-1 is classified as a pseudogene. The CDR3 has 15 amino acids. The CDR3 DNA reads as TGTGCCAGCAGCAGTCACCCCCCAACTAATGAAAAACTGTTTTTT. As protein: CASSSHPPTNEKLFF.

A note on this clonotype: At one end the junction does not follow the germline gene, possibly because of a read error. The chain carries TRBV4-2 and TRBJ2-2; tentatively, D is TRBD1 (5 bases). Per the germline V gene, CDR1 is LGHNA and CDR2 is YNFKEQ. The CDR3 has 15 residues. The DNA of the CDR3 is TGTGCCAGCAGCCCTGCGGCAGGGAACTCCGGGGAGCTGTTTTTT. Translating it yields CASSPAAGNSGELFF.

The rearrangement links TRBV28 to TRBJ2-7, with D perhaps matching TRBD2 (6 bases). The length of the CDR3 is 15 residues. Between the trimmed V and J ends, which lost 2 bases and 2 bases, there was a span of 13 bases. Germline V gene sequence: CDR1 MDHEN, CDR2 SYDVKM. The CDR3 DNA follows: TGTGCCAGCAGTTTAGATATAGGAGGGGCCTACGAGCAGTACTTC. Amino acid sequence: CASSLDIGGAYEQYF.

This clonotype has only a few counts. The CDR3 DNA sequence: TGTGCCAGCAGTCCAGGGTACGCAGATACGCAGTATTTT. This sequence encodes CASSPGYADTQYF. The rearrangement links TRBV6-5 to TRBJ2-3; TRBD1 might be the D (5 bases). This CDR3 contains 13 residues. Germline lookup yields CDR1 MNHEY and CDR2 SVGAGI. Between the trimmed V and J ends, which lost 5 bases and 4 bases, there was a span of 10 bases.

The genes are TRBV27 and TRBJ2-3; D is perhaps TRBD1 or TRBD2 (5 bases each). V lost 3 bases to trimming and J lost 6 bases, with 25 bases between them. Germline CDR1 and CDR2: MNHEY and SMNVEV (reference sequence). This CDR3 contains 18 residues. The CDR3 DNA reads TGTGCCAGCAGTTTTCCCCCCGGGGCCTCACTCCTACGGGATACGCAGTATTTT. Translation: CASSFPPGASLLRDTQYF.

The chain links TRBV21-1 to TRBJ2-4; TRBD1, the table's D call, was not compared with the DNA. TRBV21-1 corresponds to a pseudogene. The length of the CDR3 is 17 residues. Here the CDR3 DNA reads TGTGCCAGCAGCAAAGGCGAGGGTGGGGCGGCCAAAAACATTCAGTACTTC. It yields the protein CASSKGEGGAAKNIQYF.

This sequence joins TRBV12-3 or TRBV12-4 and TRBJ2-2; tentative D call: TRBD1 (5 bases). Trimming took 2 bases from V and 3 from J, leaving 13 bases between them. The CDR3 consists of 16 residues. CDR3 residues: CASSLYIRADTGELFF. The CDR3, as DNA: TGTGCCAGCAGTTTATATATCAGGGCGGACACCGGGGAGCTGTTTTTT.

Only a few counts were recorded for this clonotype. This CDR3 is missing its conserved last phenylalanine or tryptophan, likely due to a read error. V usage is TRBV5-1 and J usage is TRBJ2-5, with 7 bases lining up with TRBD1. The trim removed 4 bases at V and 4 bases at J, leaving 13 bases unmatched. Germline V gene lookup returns CDR1 SGHRS and CDR2 YFSETQ. The CDR3 contains 16 residues. The CDR3 region is CASSPRRQGMAETQYV. Here the CDR3 DNA reads TGCGCCAGCAGCCCCCGACGACAGGGCATGGCAGAGACCCAGTACGTC.

CDR3 sequence: CASSLRDSDEQYF. As DNA, the CDR3 is TGTGCCAGCAGCCTAAGAGACTCGGACGAGCAGTACTTC. The rearrangement joins TRBV3-1 to TRBJ2-7; D is undetermined. The CDR3 is 13 residues long. Germline CDR1 reads LGHDT; CDR2 reads YNNKEL (reference sequence). Trimming removed 4 bases from V and 5 bases from J, with 12 bases in between.

This chain links TRBV7-9 with TRBJ1-5; D is undetermined. Germline loops: CDR1 SEHNR, CDR2 FQNEAQ (reference sequence). Between the trimmed V and J ends, which lost 8 bases and 9 bases, there was a span of 23 bases. The CDR3 is 15 residues long. In DNA, the CDR3 is TGTGCCAGCCGCCCCCCGGGAGGGTCTATAGGGCCCCAGCATTTT. It encodes CASRPPGGSIGPQHF.

This clonotype has just a few counts. The rearrangement joins TRBV29-1 to TRBJ2-7, with D perhaps assigned TRBD1 or TRBD2 (5 bases each). The V gene's germline CDR1 is SQVTM and CDR2 ANQGSEA. The CDR3 loop spans 13 amino acids. The V and J ends lost 8 bases and 0 bases respectively, with 14 bases between them. CDR3 DNA sequence: TGCAGCTTTCGGGACCGGAGCTCCTACGAGCAGTACTTC. Translation: CSFRDRSSYEQYF.

The chain carries TRBV20-1 and TRBJ2-5, with a tentative D call TRBD1 (6 bases). The V end lost 0 bases, the J end lost 5 bases, and 7 bases lay between the germline ends. There are 12 residues in the CDR3. Germline V CDR1 and CDR2: DFQATT, SNEGSKA (reference sequence). This CDR3 is CSARERGETQYF. DNA for the CDR3: TGCAGTGCTAGAGAAAGGGGGGAGACCCAGTACTTC.